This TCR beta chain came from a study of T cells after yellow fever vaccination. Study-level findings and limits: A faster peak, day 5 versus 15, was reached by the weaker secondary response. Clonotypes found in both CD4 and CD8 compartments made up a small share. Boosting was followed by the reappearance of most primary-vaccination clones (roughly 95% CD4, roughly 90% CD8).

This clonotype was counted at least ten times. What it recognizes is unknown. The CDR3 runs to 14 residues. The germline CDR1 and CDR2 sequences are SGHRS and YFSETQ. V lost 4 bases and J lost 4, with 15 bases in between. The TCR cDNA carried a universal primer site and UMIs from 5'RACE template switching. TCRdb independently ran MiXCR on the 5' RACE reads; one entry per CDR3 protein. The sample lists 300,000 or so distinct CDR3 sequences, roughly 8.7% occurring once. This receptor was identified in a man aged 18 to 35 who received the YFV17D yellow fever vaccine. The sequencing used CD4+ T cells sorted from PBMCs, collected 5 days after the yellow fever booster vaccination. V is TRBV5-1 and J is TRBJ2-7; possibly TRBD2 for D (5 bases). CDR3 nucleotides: TGCGCCAGCAGCAGGACCGGAGGTGCGTACGAGCAGTACTTC. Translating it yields CASSRTGGAYEQYF. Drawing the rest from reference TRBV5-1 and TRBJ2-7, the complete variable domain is KAGVTQTPRYLIKTRGQQVTLSCSPISGHRSVSWYQQTPGQGLQFLFEYFSETQRNKGNFPGRFSGRQFSNSRSEMNVSTLELGDSALYLCASSRTGGAYEQYFGPGTRLTVT.